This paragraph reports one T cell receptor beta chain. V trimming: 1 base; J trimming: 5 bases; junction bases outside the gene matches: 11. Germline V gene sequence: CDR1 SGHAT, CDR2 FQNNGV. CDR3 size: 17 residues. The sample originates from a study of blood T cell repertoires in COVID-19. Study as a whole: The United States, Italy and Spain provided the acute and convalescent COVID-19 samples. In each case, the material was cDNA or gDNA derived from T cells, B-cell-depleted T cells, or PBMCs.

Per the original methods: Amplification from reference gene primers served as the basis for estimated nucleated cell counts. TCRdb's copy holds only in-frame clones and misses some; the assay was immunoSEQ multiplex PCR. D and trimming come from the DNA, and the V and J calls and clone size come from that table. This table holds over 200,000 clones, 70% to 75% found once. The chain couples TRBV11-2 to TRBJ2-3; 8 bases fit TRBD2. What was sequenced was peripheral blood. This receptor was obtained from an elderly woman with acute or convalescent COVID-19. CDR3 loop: CASSLASSGTFGDTQYF. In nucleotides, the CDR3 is TGTGCCAGCAGCTTAGCGAGTAGCGGGACCTTCGGAGATACGCAGTATTTT.